Below, one T cell receptor (beta chain) is given with its context. No antigen is known for it. No base quality values were provided; no much bigger clone lies one nucleotide off. The CDR3 spans 16 residues, from the cysteine through the phenylalanine. Only the CDR3 region is kept as DNA, spanning 48 bases read in frame from base 1. The germline V gene provides CDR1 SGHTA and CDR2 FQGNSA. Clipping removes 1 base from V and 5 bases from J, with 8 as the unmatched junction base count. This entry belongs to a study of control samples from healthy donors and cancer patients (dated by TCRdb to 2020 to 2021). The library relied on the immunoSEQ multiplex PCR assay. The clones in this table, taken by TCRdb from immuneACCESS, are in-frame only. Not every clone is retained; where verified, under half of the shortfall comes from an unresolved V gene, and the cause of the rest is unknown. This sample comprises some 130,000 clones, roughly 94% of them detected only once. The ten largest clones capture around 3.6% of the sample.

The material sequenced was blood. The rearrangement joined TRBV7-2 to TRBJ2-1; 7 central nucleotides agree with TRBD1. This clonotype was sampled from a man aged 30 to 39 in good health. Read as DNA, the sequence is TGTGCCAGCAGCTTAGATTCGACAGGGCAAAACAATGAGCAGTTCTTC. This gives the protein CASSLDSTGQNNEQFF.